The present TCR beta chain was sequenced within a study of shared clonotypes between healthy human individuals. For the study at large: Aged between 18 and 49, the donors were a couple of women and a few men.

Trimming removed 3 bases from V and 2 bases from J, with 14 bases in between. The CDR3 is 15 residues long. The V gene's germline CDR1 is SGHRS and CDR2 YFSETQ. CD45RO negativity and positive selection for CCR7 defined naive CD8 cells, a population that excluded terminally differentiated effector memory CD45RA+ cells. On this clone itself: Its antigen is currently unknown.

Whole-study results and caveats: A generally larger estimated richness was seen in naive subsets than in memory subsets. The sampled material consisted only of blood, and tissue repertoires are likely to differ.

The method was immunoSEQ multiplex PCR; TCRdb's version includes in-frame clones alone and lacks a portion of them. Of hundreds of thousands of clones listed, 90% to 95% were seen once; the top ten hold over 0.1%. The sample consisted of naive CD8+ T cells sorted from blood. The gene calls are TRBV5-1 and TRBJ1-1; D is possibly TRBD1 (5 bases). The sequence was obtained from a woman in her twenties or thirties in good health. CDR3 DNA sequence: TGCGCCAGCAGCTGGGGCCAGCAACTCAACACTGAAGCTTTCTTT. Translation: CASSWGQQLNTEAFF.